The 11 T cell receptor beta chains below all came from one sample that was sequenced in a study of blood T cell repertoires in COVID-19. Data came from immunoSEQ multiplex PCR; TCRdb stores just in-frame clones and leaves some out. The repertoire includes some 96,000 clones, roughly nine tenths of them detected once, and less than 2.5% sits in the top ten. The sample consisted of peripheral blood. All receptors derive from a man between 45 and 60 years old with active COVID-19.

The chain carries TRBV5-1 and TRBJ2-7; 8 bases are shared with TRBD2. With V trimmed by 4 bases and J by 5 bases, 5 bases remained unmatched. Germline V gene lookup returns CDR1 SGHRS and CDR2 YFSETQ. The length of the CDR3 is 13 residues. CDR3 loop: CASSGGTSHEQYF. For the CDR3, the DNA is TGCGCCAGCAGCGGCGGGACTAGTCACGAGCAGTACTTC.

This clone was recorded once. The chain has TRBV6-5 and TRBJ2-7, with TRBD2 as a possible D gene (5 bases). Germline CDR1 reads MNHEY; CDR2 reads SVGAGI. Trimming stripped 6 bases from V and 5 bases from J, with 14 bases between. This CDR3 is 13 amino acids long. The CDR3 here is CASRRLGRDEQYV. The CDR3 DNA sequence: TGTGCCAGCAGACGATTGGGGAGAGACGAGCAGTACGTC.

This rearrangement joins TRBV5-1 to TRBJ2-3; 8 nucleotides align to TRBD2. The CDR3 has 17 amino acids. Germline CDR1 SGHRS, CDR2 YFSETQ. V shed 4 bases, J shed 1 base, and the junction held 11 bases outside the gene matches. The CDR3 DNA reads TGCGCCAGCAGCCCGATCGGGGGGGCGACGGGCACAGATACGCAGTATTTT. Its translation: CASSPIGGATGTDTQYF.

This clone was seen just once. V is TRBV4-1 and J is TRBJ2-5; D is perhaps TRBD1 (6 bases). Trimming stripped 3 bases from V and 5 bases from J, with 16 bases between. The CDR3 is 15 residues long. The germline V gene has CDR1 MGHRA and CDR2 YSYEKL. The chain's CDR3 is CASSQSGGAVETQYF. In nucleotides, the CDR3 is TGCGCCAGCAGCCAGTCTGGGGGCGCGGTTGAGACCCAGTACTTC.

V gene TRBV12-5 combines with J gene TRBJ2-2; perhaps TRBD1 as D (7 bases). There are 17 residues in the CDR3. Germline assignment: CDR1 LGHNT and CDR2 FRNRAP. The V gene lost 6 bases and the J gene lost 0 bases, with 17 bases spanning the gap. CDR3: CASGFPAGGSNTGELFF. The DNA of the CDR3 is TGTGCTAGTGGCTTTCCCGCAGGGGGGTCGAACACCGGGGAGCTGTTTTTT.

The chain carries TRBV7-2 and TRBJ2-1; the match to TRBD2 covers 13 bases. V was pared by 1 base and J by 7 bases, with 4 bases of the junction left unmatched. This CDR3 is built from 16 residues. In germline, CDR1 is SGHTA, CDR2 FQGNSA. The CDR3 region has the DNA TGTGCCAGCAGCTTAGGGACTAGCGGGGGCCAGAATGAGCAGTTCTTC. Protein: CASSLGTSGGQNEQFF.

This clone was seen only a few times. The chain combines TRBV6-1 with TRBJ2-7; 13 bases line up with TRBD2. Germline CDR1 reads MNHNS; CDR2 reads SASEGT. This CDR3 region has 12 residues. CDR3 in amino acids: CASSEGGTSGTV. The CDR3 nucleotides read TGTGCCAGCAGTGAAGGGGGGACTAGCGGGACTGTC.

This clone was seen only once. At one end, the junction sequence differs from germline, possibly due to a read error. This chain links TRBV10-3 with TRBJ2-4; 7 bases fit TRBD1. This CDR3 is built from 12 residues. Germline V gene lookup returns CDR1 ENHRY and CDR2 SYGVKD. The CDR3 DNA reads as TGTGCCAGATTACAGGGGCAGGCAAAAAAGGACTTC. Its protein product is CARLQGQAKKDF.

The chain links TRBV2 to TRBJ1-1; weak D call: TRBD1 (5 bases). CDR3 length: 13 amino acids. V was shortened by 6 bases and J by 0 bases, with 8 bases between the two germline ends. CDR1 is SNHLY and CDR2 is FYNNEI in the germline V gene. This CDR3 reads CASRTDMNTEAFF. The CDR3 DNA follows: TGTGCCAGCAGGACGGACATGAACACTGAAGCTTTCTTT.

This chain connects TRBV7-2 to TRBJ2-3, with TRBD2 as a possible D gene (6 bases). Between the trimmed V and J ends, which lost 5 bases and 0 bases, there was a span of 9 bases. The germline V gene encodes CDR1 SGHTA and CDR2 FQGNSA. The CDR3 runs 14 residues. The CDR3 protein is CASSTRGSTDTQYF. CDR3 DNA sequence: TGTGCCAGCAGCACCCGGGGGAGCACAGATACGCAGTATTTT.

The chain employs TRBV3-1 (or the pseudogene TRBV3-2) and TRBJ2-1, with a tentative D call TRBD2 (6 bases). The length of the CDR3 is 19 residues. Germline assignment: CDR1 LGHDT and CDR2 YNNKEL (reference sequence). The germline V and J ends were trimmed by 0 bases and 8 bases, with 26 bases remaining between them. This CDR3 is CASSQDRAGGLGANYEQFF. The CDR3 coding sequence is TGTGCCAGCAGCCAAGATAGAGCAGGAGGGCTGGGAGCGAACTATGAGCAGTTCTTC.